This is a list of T cell receptor beta chains from one sample in a study of T cells expressing NK-cell markers. TCRdb re-analyzed the 5' RACE reads; it lists each CDR3 protein once, without DNA. This sample's table has 550,000 or so distinct CDR3 sequences. Sequencing was carried out using blood T cells: a sorted CD56 or NKG2C T cell subset, CD4+ or CD8+ T cells, or bulk PBMC T cells (not recorded which). The source is a man aged 18 to 29 in good health. Both conserved end residues are part of each CDR3. Fields, in order: J gene, V gene, CDR3 protein.

j_call: TRBJ2-5; v_call: TRBV18; cdr3_aa: CASSPGHGSGEETQYF
j_call: TRBJ1-5; v_call: TRBV7-9; cdr3_aa: CASGVDNQPQHF
j_call: TRBJ2-1; v_call: TRBV15; cdr3_aa: CATSRDRLAGESRFF
j_call: TRBJ2-5; v_call: TRBV6-1; cdr3_aa: CASSESSWTGAETQYF
j_call: TRBJ2-3; v_call: TRBV6-2/TRBV6-3; cdr3_aa: CASRPGLDGSNAQYF
j_call: TRBJ2-3; v_call: TRBV29-1; cdr3_aa: CSVGLAGFTDTQYF
j_call: TRBJ1-5; v_call: TRBV20-1; cdr3_aa: CSARGRRGRRSNQPQHF
j_call: TRBJ2-4; v_call: TRBV5-6; cdr3_aa: CASSKGLAGVENIQYF
j_call: TRBJ2-1; v_call: TRBV19; cdr3_aa: CASSRRLAGVENNEQFF
j_call: TRBJ2-3; v_call: TRBV2; cdr3_aa: CASSEMWAFTDTQYF
j_call: TRBJ2-1; v_call: TRBV25-1; cdr3_aa: CASSLSVGEQFF
j_call: TRBJ2-7; v_call: TRBV12-3/TRBV12-4; cdr3_aa: CASSVNQAKQYF
j_call: TRBJ2-1; v_call: TRBV9; cdr3_aa: CASSVGWDRVYNEQFF
j_call: TRBJ2-1; v_call: TRBV15; cdr3_aa: CATSTSGDIYNEQFF
j_call: TRBJ2-1; v_call: TRBV9; cdr3_aa: CASSPPPGARNEQFF
j_call: TRBJ2-2; v_call: TRBV7-9; cdr3_aa: CASSLADVDRELFF
j_call: TRBJ2-1; v_call: TRBV10-3; cdr3_aa: CAISDGGLSNEQFF
j_call: TRBJ2-7; v_call: TRBV6-5; cdr3_aa: CASSYSDRKFPYEQYF
j_call: TRBJ1-6; v_call: TRBV7-9; cdr3_aa: CASSFISLGSRGSPLHF
j_call: TRBJ2-1; v_call: TRBV5-1; cdr3_aa: CASTPLAGLDNEQFF
j_call: TRBJ2-3; v_call: TRBV5-1; cdr3_aa: CASSLARGGTDTQYF
j_call: TRBJ2-6; v_call: TRBV6-1; cdr3_aa: CASRQGQTGANVLTF
j_call: TRBJ2-7; v_call: TRBV29-1; cdr3_aa: CSVEDPSGERNSYEQYF
j_call: TRBJ2-1; v_call: TRBV21-1; cdr3_aa: CAGRTDPYNEQFF
j_call: TRBJ2-1; v_call: TRBV10-3; cdr3_aa: CAISTGTSGGDEQFF
j_call: TRBJ2-3; v_call: TRBV18; cdr3_aa: CASSPTTGPSTDTQYF
j_call: TRBJ2-5; v_call: TRBV5-1; cdr3_aa: CASSLRFAGEGETQYF
j_call: TRBJ2-7; v_call: TRBV29-1; cdr3_aa: CSVETDRGDEQYF
j_call: TRBJ1-1; v_call: TRBV10-3; cdr3_aa: CAIGAGTTSEAFF